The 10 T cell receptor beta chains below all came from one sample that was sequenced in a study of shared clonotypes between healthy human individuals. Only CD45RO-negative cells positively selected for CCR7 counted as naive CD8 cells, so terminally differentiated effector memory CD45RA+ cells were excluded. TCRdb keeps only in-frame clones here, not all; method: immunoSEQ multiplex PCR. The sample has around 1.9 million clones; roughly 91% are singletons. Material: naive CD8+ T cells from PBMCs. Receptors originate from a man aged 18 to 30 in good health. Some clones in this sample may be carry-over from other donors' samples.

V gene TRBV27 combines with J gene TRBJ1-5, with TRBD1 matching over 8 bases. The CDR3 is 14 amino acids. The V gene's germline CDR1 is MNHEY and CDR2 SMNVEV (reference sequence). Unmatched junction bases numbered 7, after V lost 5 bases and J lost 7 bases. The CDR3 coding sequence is TGTGCCAGCAGTCCGGACAGGGTAAGGCAGCCCCAGCATTTT. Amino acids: CASSPDRVRQPQHF.

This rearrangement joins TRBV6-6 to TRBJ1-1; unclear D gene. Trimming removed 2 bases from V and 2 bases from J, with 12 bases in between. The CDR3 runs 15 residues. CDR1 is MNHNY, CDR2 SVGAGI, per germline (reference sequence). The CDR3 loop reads CASSYLVSQNTEAFF. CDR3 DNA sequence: TGTGCCAGCAGTTACCTTGTTTCCCAAAACACTGAAGCTTTCTTT.

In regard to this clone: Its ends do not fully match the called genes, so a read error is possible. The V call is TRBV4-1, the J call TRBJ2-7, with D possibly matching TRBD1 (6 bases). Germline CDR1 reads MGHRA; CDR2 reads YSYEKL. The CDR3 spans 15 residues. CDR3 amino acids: CASSQRDTVSSEQYF. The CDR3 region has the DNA TGCGCCAGCAGCCAAAGGGACACGGTCTCCTCCGAGCAGTACTTC.

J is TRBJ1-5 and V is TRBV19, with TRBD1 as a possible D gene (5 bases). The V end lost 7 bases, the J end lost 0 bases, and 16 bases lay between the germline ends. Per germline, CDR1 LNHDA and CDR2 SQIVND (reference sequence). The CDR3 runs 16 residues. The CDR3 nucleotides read TGTGCCAGTATCCGAGACAGTCGGGATAGCAATCAGCCCCAGCATTTT. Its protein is CASIRDSRDSNQPQHF.

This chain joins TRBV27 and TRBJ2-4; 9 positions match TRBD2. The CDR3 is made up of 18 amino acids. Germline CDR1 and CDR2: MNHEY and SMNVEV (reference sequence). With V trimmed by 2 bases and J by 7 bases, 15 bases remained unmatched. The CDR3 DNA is TGTGCCAGCAGTTTAGGGCCGGGACTAGCTCCTGAGGTGAACATTCAGTACTTC. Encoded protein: CASSLGPGLAPEVNIQYF.

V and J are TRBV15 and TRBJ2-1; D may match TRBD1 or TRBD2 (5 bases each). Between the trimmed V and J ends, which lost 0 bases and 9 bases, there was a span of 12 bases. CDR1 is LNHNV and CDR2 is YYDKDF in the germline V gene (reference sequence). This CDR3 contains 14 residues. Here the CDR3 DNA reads TGTGCCACCAGCAGAGATCTGGGGGAAGTTGAGCAGTTCTTC. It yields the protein CATSRDLGEVEQFF.

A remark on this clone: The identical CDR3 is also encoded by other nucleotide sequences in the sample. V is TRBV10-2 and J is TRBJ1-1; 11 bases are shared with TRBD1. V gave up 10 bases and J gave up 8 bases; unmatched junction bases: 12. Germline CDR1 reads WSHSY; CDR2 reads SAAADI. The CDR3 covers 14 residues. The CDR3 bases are TGCGCCACCGGGACAGGGGGTTTTGGCACCGAAGCTTTCTTT. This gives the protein CATGTGGFGTEAFF.

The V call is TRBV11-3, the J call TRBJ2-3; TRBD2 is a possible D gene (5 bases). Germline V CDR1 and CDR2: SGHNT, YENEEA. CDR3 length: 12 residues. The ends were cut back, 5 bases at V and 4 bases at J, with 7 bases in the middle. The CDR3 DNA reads TGTGCCAGCAGCCAGAGGGCAGATACGCAGTATTTT. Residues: CASSQRADTQYF.

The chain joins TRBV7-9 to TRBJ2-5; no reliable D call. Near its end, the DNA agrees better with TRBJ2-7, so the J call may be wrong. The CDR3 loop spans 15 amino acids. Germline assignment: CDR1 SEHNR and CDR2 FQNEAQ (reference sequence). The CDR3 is CASSLALDRSYEQYF. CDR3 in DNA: TGTGCCAGCAGCTTAGCCTTGGACCGCTCCTACGAGCAGTACTTC.

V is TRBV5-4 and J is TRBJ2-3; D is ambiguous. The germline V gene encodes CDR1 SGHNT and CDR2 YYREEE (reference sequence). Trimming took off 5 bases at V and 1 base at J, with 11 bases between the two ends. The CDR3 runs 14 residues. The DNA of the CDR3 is TGTGCCAGCAGTCCAAACCCGGGCACAGATACGCAGTATTTT. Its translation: CASSPNPGTDTQYF.